The 32 T cell receptor beta chains in this list originate from one sample, sequenced in a study of CD8+CD57+ T cells in acquired aplastic anemia. Both TCR beta VDJ combination and CDR3 sequence profiling were carried out. Genomic DNA was the template for this profiling. TCRdb re-derived calls from the reads in MiXCR, one entry per CDR3 protein. This table has 100,000 to 150,000 distinct CDR3 sequences, around 46% appearing once. Sequences were obtained from sorted CD4+, CD8+, or CD8+CD57+ T cells (not recorded which) from PBMCs. These receptors came from a human donor in good health, serving as a control.

In its sample, this clonotype was seen many times. The chain couples TRBV7-2 to TRBJ2-7, with 8 bases matching TRBD1. Germline V gene sequence: CDR1 SGHTA, CDR2 FQGNSA. The CDR3 length is 13 residues. With 5 bases clipped from V and 5 bases from J, the junction kept 5 bases outside the gene matches. The DNA of the CDR3 is TGTGCCAGCAGCATACAGACAGGGGACGAGCAGTACTTC. It yields the protein CASSIQTGDEQYF.

The chain combines TRBV2 with TRBJ2-6, with TRBD2 matching over 7 bases. The CDR3 covers 14 residues. Germline CDR1 SNHLY, CDR2 FYNNEI. With 8 bases clipped from V and 9 bases from J, the junction kept 10 bases outside the gene matches. The CDR3, as DNA: TGTGCCAGCTCAACTCGGGGGGTAGGCAACGTCCTGACTTTC. Residues: CASSTRGVGNVLTF.

J is TRBJ2-1 and V is TRBV29-1, with 7 bases identical to TRBD2. CDR3 length: 14 residues. V lost 5 bases and J lost 1; bases outside the gene matches: 5. From germline, CDR1 is SQVTM and CDR2 ANQGSEA. CDR3: CSVRTGGSYNEQFF. The CDR3 nucleotides read TGCAGCGTTCGGACCGGGGGGTCCTACAATGAGCAGTTCTTC.

The chain couples TRBV7-9 to TRBJ1-1; D gene uncertain. Per germline, CDR1 SEHNR and CDR2 FQNEAQ (reference sequence). This CDR3 contains 15 residues. Between the trimmed V and J ends, which lost 5 bases and 10 bases, there was a span of 23 bases. This chain's CDR3 is CASSPRPDPRTVAFF. In DNA, the CDR3 is TGTGCCAGCAGCCCGAGGCCAGACCCGCGGACCGTAGCTTTCTTT.

The chain uses TRBV7-3 and TRBJ1-2; TRBD1 agrees at 12 bases. This CDR3 comprises 17 residues. Germline loops: CDR1 SGHTA, CDR2 FQGTGA. After removal of 5 bases from V and 4 bases from J, the junction contained 11 bases not matched to a gene. The CDR3 reads CASSRSGTGGYTYGYTF. The CDR3 DNA reads TGTGCCAGCAGCCGGTCCGGGACAGGGGGCTATACCTATGGCTACACCTTC. Filled out from reference TRBV7-3 and TRBJ1-2, the complete variable domain reads GAGVSQTPSNKVTEKGKYVELRCDPISGHTALYWYRQSLGQGPEFLIYFQGTGAADDSGLPNDRFFAVRPEGSVSTLKIQRTERGDSAVYLCASSRSGTGGYTYGYTFGSGTRLTVV.

This chain connects TRBV30 to TRBJ1-3; D perhaps matches TRBD1 (6 bases). The CDR3 length is 13 residues. Germline assignment: CDR1 GTSNPN and CDR2 SVGIG (reference sequence). With 7 bases removed from V and 2 bases from J, the gap between germline ends came to 12 bases. CDR3 residues: CALGGAAGNTIYF. As DNA, the CDR3 is TGTGCCTTAGGGGGAGCGGCTGGAAACACCATATATTTT.

This clonotype was counted at least ten times. V gene TRBV6-1 combines with J gene TRBJ2-3; perhaps TRBD2 as D (6 bases). Germline V gives CDR1 MNHNS, CDR2 SASEGT. V was pared by 6 bases and J by 8 bases, with 15 bases between. The CDR3 contains 13 residues. CDR3 amino acids: CASSLAEGGTQYF. CDR3 DNA: TGTGCCAGCAGCCTCGCGGAGGGCGGTACGCAGTATTTT.

This clonotype was counted a few times. V is TRBV7-8 and J is TRBJ2-7; unclear D gene. The CDR3 has 11 amino acids. The germline gives CDR1 SGHVS, CDR2 FQNEAQ. V was clipped by 5 bases and J by 2 bases, with 4 bases between them. The CDR3 nucleotides read TGTGCCAGCAGCGGACCCTACGAGCAGTACTTC. Translation: CASSGPYEQYF.

This clonotype was detected ten times or more. This chain links TRBV30 with TRBJ1-1, with D possibly TRBD1 on 5 matching bases. The germline V gene encodes CDR1 GTSNPN and CDR2 SVGIG (reference sequence). This CDR3 comprises 15 residues. V was pared by 2 bases and J by 1 base, with 14 bases between. CDR3 coding DNA: TGTGCCTGGAGTAAAGTGGGACGGGCGAACACTGAAGCTTTCTTT. As protein: CAWSKVGRANTEAFF.

This clonotype was seen ten or more times. The chain is built from TRBV7-2 and TRBJ2-7, with D unresolved. The CDR3 has 13 residues. The germline V and J ends were trimmed by 3 bases and 7 bases, with 13 bases remaining between them. The germline V gene has CDR1 SGHTA and CDR2 FQGNSA. The CDR3 is CASSLVQAREQYF. CDR3 coding DNA: TGTGCCAGCAGCTTGGTTCAGGCGAGAGAGCAGTACTTC.

This clonotype was counted at least ten times. The V call is TRBV11-1, the J call TRBJ2-1, with TRBD1 matching 7 bases. The germline gives CDR1 SGHAT, CDR2 FQDESV (reference sequence). Losses at the gene ends were 1 base for V and 15 bases for J; bases not matched to a gene: 12. CDR3 size: 14 residues. The CDR3 DNA is TGTGCCAGCAGCTTAGAGGGGACAGCTATTTATCCGTTCTTC. This gives the protein CASSLEGTAIYPFF.

V and J are TRBV2 and TRBJ1-5; no clear D gene. Per the germline V gene, CDR1 is SNHLY and CDR2 is FYNNEI. V lost 6 bases to trimming and J lost 5 bases, with 11 bases between them. This CDR3 is 13 amino acids long. The CDR3 bases are TGTGCCAGCAGAGAGACGGGGTATCAGCCCCAGCATTTT. This gives the protein CASRETGYQPQHF. The full variable domain, with the rest looked up from reference TRBV2 and TRBJ1-5, is EPEVTQTPSHQVTQMGQEVILRCVPISNHLYFYWYRQILGQKVEFLVSFYNNEISEKSEIFDDQFSVERPDGSNFTLKIRSTKLEDSAMYFCASRETGYQPQHFGDGTRLSIL.

The rearrangement uses TRBV7-3 and TRBJ2-7, with 7 bases fitting TRBD1. The V gene's germline CDR1 is SGHTA and CDR2 FQGTGA. The CDR3 runs 12 residues. V lost 4 bases, J lost 7 bases, and 4 bases stayed unmatched. CDR3 sequence (DNA): TGTGCCAGCAGCTCCTCGGACAGGGAGCAGTACTTC. Translated: CASSSSDREQYF.

This CDR3 is CSATRQGVTEAFF. CDR3 in DNA: TGCAGCGCCACGAGACAGGGCGTCACTGAAGCTTTCTTT. The chain is built from TRBV20-1 and TRBJ1-1; 7 bases match TRBD1. This CDR3 spans 13 amino acids. CDR1 and CDR2 (germline): DFQATT, SNEGSKA (reference sequence).

The chain links TRBV20-1 to TRBJ1-4; D uncertain. The germline V and J ends were trimmed by 3 bases and 7 bases, with 12 bases remaining between them. The CDR3 is made up of 13 amino acids. Germline loops: CDR1 DFQATT, CDR2 SNEGSKA (reference sequence). This chain's CDR3 is CSASTGESEKLFF. CDR3 in DNA: TGCAGTGCTAGTACCGGGGAAAGTGAAAAACTGTTTTTT.

By share of the sample, this clonotype is medium-sized. V usage is TRBV7-2 and J usage is TRBJ1-2; 8 positions match TRBD1. This CDR3 is 12 amino acids long. CDR1 and CDR2 from the germline V gene are SGHTA and FQGNSA. V shed 4 bases, J shed 8 bases, and the junction held 3 bases outside the gene matches. The DNA for the CDR3 is TGTGCCAGCAGCTCGGACAGGGACGGCTACACCTTC. This gives the protein CASSSDRDGYTF. The full variable domain, rest sourced from reference TRBV7-2 and TRBJ1-2, is GAGVSQSPSNKVTEKGKDVELRCDPISGHTALYWYRQSLGQGLEFLIYFQGNSAPDKSGLPSDRFSAERTGGSVSTLTIQRTQQEDSAVYLCASSSDRDGYTFGSGTRLTVV.

In this sample, this clonotype turned up a few times. This chain uses TRBV12-5 with TRBJ2-1; 9 positions match TRBD1. Germline CDR1 is LGHNT and CDR2 is FRNRAP. V was clipped by 5 bases and J by 5 bases; unmatched bases: 10. This CDR3 region has 16 residues. CDR3 protein: CASGGGGQGTDNEQFF. CDR3 nucleotide sequence: TGTGCTAGTGGTGGGGGGGGACAGGGAACCGACAATGAGCAGTTCTTC.

The chain has TRBV2 and TRBJ2-1, with 7 bases aligning to TRBD2. Germline-derived CDR1 and CDR2 are SNHLY and FYNNEI. J was trimmed by 8 bases and V by 3 bases; bases with no gene match: 10. This CDR3 region has 15 residues. The CDR3 sequence is CASSDGYGGNDEQFF. The CDR3 DNA is TGTGCCAGCAGTGATGGGTACGGGGGGAACGATGAGCAGTTCTTC.

This clonotype was seen a few times. At one boundary the junction diverges from the germline segment, which might be a read error. The rearrangement links TRBV29-1 to TRBJ2-7, with a weak D call TRBD1 (5 bases). The CDR3 contains 13 residues. Germline CDR1 and CDR2: SQVTM and ANQGSEA. The DNA for the CDR3 is TGCAGCGTGGAAGGACACCAGGTCTACGAGCAGTACTTC. As protein: CSVEGHQVYEQYF.

This clonotype was found a few times. This sequence may be a read error, since a much larger clone differs from it by one base. V and J are TRBV4-3 and TRBJ2-1; possibly TRBD1 or TRBD2 for D (5 bases each). This CDR3 contains 16 residues. Germline-derived CDR1 and CDR2 are LGHNA and YSLEER. The V end lost 0 bases, the J end lost 4 bases, and 13 bases lay between the germline ends. CDR3 coding DNA: TGCGCCAGCAGCCAAGATTGGGGACGGGTATACAATGAGCAGTTCTTC. Translation: CASSQDWGRVYNEQFF.

This clonotype was found many times. This chain joins TRBV5-1 and TRBJ2-7; the match to TRBD1 covers 7 bases. V shed 0 bases, J shed 5 bases, and the junction held 5 bases outside the gene matches. The CDR3 contains 14 residues. Germline V gene lookup returns CDR1 SGHRS and CDR2 YFSETQ. CDR3 residues: CASSLAPTGNEQYF. DNA for the CDR3: TGCGCCAGCAGCTTGGCCCCGACAGGGAACGAGCAGTACTTC.

The chain is built from TRBV15 and TRBJ2-7, with 7 bases matching TRBD1. CDR1 and CDR2 (germline): LNHNV, YYDKDF (reference sequence). CDR3 length: 14 residues. The V segment lost 4 bases and the J segment 2 bases; nucleotides outside the gene matches: 5. The CDR3 bases are TGTGCCACCAGCACCCCGGGACAGACCTACGAGCAGTACTTC. This gives the protein CATSTPGQTYEQYF.

This clonotype was counted at least ten times. The chain links TRBV5-6 to TRBJ1-3; 10 bases align to TRBD1. CDR3 length: 18 amino acids. Per the germline V gene, CDR1 is SGHDT and CDR2 is YYEEEE. V lost 4 bases and J lost 1; bases outside the gene matches: 11. The CDR3 loop reads CASSHRNRQGASGNTIYF. CDR3 bases: TGTGCCAGCAGCCATCGCAACAGACAGGGGGCGTCTGGAAACACCATATATTTT.

At least ten counts were recorded for this clonotype. The V gene is TRBV7-2, the J gene TRBJ1-2; 9 bases align to TRBD1. Germline V gene sequence: CDR1 SGHTA, CDR2 FQGNSA. There are 15 residues in the CDR3. Trimming took 1 base from V and 4 from J; bases not matched to a gene: 4. This CDR3 reads CASSLGATGGYGYTF. DNA of the CDR3: TGTGCCAGCAGCTTAGGGGCGACAGGGGGCTATGGCTACACCTTC.

The chain joins TRBV7-6 to TRBJ2-1; 10 nucleotides line up with TRBD2. V lost 4 bases, J lost 6 bases, and 3 bases stayed unmatched. Germline V gene lookup returns CDR1 SGHVS and CDR2 FNYEAQ. The CDR3 loop spans 14 amino acids. DNA for the CDR3: TGTGCCAGCAGCTGGACTAGCGGAACCAATGAGCAGTTCTTC. Encoded protein: CASSWTSGTNEQFF.

Concerning this clonotype: Given the absence of the conserved phenylalanine or tryptophan at the CDR3 end, a read error is likely. V is TRBV4-1 and J is TRBJ2-3, with 16 bases fitting TRBD2. The junction had 7 bases not matched to a gene; V was cut back by 3 bases and J by 4 bases. The CDR3 covers 18 residues. In germline, CDR1 is MGHRA, CDR2 YSYEKL. CDR3: CASSHPGLAGGIADTQYL. The CDR3 nucleotides are TGCGCCAGCAGCCATCCGGGACTAGCGGGGGGGATCGCAGATACGCAGTATCTT.

This clonotype was detected many times. V and J are TRBV7-2 and TRBJ1-2, with 7 bases fitting TRBD1. The CDR3 sequence is 17 residues long. V shed 2 bases, J shed 1 base, and the junction held 10 bases outside the gene matches. Germline values: CDR1 SGHTA, CDR2 FQGNSA. The CDR3 loop is CASSLMRQGVVNYGYTF. CDR3 sequence (DNA): TGTGCCAGCAGCTTAATGCGCCAGGGGGTAGTTAACTATGGCTACACCTTC.

This clonotype was found many times. V and J are TRBV24-1 and TRBJ2-3; maybe TRBD1 (5 bases). CDR1 KGHDR and CDR2 SFDVKD come from the germline V gene. This CDR3 is built from 14 residues. V shed 3 bases and J shed 1 base, with 7 bases lying between them. CDR3 nucleotides: TGTGCCACCAGTGATCCGACAGGCACAGATACGCAGTATTTT. Translating it yields CATSDPTGTDTQYF.

The chain couples TRBV5-6 to TRBJ2-1; the D call may be TRBD1 or TRBD2 (6 bases each). The CDR3 is 15 residues long. V lost 4 bases and J lost 8, with 19 bases in between. The germline V gene encodes CDR1 SGHDT and CDR2 YYEEEE. CDR3 sequence (DNA): TGTGCCAGCAGCGGGGACCCTGGGGGGCGAGATGAGCAGTTCTTC. The encoded protein is CASSGDPGGRDEQFF.

This clonotype was seen at least ten times. The chain combines TRBV5-1 with TRBJ2-7; D unclear. Germline-derived CDR1 and CDR2 are SGHRS and YFSETQ. The V and J ends lost 8 bases and 1 base respectively, with 10 bases between them. The CDR3 contains 12 residues. The CDR3 here is CASGKTSYEQYF. The CDR3 DNA reads TGCGCCAGTGGGAAGACTTCCTACGAGCAGTACTTC.

As concerns this clonotype: Being one base from a much bigger clone, this may be a read error. The chain couples TRBV2 to TRBJ2-7, with 9 nucleotides matching TRBD1. This CDR3 has 14 residues. The germline CDR1 and CDR2 sequences are SNHLY and FYNNEI. The CDR3 loop reads CATSFDRGLGEQYF. The CDR3 nucleotides are TGTGCCACCAGTTTTGACAGGGGGTTGGGCGAGCAGTACTTC.

To note about this clonotype: This may arise from a read error, as a much more abundant clone is one base away. J is TRBJ1-1 and V is TRBV2, with D unresolved. The CDR3 consists of 14 residues. Trimming pared 4 bases from V and 4 bases from J, leaving 13 bases between. CDR1 and CDR2 (germline): SNHLY, FYNNEI. The CDR3 bases are TGTGCCAGCAGTGCTCTTAAACCCTCCACTGAAGCTTTCTTT. This gives the protein CASSALKPSTEAFF. Full variable domain (outside the CDR3, taken from reference TRBV2 and TRBJ1-1): EPEVTQTPSHQVTQMGQEVILRCVPISNHLYFYWYRQILGQKVEFLVSFYNNEISEKSEIFDDQFSVERPDGSNFTLKIRSTKLEDSAMYFCASSALKPSTEAFFGQGTRLTVV.